This T cell receptor (beta chain) stems from a study of T cell responses to AZD1222 COVID-19 vaccine. The germline V gene encodes CDR1 SGHVS and CDR2 FQNEAQ. The CDR3 extends over 19 amino acids. The ends lost 1 base at V and 3 bases at J; junction bases unmatched: 14. Data came from immunoSEQ multiplex PCR; TCRdb stores just in-frame clones and leaves some out. The repertoire includes about 93,000 clones, roughly 88% of them detected once, and 15% to 20% sits in the top ten. This sequence joins TRBV7-8 and TRBJ2-4, with TRBD2 matching over 8 bases. The receptor's source is an adult in good health. Here the sequenced sample was peripheral blood, taken on day 0 of AZD1222 vaccination. The CDR3 protein is CASSLGLLAGGPNKNIQYF. CDR3 coding DNA: TGTGCCAGCAGCTTAGGCCTTCTTGCGGGAGGACCTAACAAAAACATTCAGTACTTC.